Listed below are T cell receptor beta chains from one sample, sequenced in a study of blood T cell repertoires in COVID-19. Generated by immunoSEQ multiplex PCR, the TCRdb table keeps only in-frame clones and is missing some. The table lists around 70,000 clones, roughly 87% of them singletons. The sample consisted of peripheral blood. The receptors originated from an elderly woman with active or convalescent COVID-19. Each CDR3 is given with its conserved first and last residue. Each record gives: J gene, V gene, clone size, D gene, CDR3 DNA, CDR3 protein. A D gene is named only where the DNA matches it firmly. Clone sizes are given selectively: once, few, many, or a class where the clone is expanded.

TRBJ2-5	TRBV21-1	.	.	TGTGCCAGCAGCACTCCCTCCGATGAGCGGGGGAGAGAGACCCAGTACTTC	CASSTPSDERGRETQYF
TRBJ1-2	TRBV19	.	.	TGTGCCAGTAGTACCCGCCTACAGGGCCCGGGGGGCTACACCTTC	CASSTRLQGPGGYTF
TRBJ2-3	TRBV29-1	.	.	TGCAGCGTTGACTTTACAGGTCCAGATACGCAGTATTTT	CSVDFTGPDTQYF
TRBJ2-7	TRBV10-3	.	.	TGTGCCATCAGTGAACGGGAAGGGCCCAACGAGCAGTACTTC	CAISEREGPNEQYF
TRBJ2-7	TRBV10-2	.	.	TGCGCCAGCACGAGGGGGATCTCCTACGAGCAGTACTTC	CASTRGISYEQYF
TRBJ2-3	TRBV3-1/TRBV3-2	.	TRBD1	TGTGCCAGCAGTCAGACAGGGGTCGGGTTGGATACGCAGTATTTT	CASSQTGVGLDTQYF
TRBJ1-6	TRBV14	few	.	TGTGCCAGCAGCCAAGAGTTACAGGCGAATTCACCCCTCCACTTT	CASSQELQANSPLHF
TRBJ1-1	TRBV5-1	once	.	TGCGCCAGCAGCTTCGAGGGAGGAAACACTGAAGCTTTCTTT	CASSFEGGNTEAFF
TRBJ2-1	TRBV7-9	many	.	TGTGCCAGCAGCTCCTCACTAGAGCAGTTCTTC	CASSSSLEQFF
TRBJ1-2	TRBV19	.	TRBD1	TGTGCCAGTAGTAACAGCCAGGGACAGGGAATATATGGCTACACCTTC	CASSNSQGQGIYGYTF
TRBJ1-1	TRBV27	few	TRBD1	TGTGCCAGCAGCAACCCAGGGGGGAACACTGAAGCTTTCTTT	CASSNPGGNTEAFF
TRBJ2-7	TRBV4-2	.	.	TGTGCCAGCAGCACCCGAATGGACTACCCTTCCTACGAGCAGTACTTC	CASSTRMDYPSYEQYF
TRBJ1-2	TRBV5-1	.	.	TGCGCCAGCAGCTTTAGTACTAACTATGGCTACACCTTC	CASSFSTNYGYTF
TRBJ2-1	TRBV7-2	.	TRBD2	TGTGCCAGCGCCGGCGGGGGGTCCTACAATGAGCAGTTCTTC	CASAGGGSYNEQFF
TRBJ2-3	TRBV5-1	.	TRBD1	TGCGCCAGCAGCCTGGGGGGGACAGGGGCCCAGCAGGGTACGCAGTATTTT	CASSLGGTGAQQGTQYF
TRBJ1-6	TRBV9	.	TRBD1	TGTGCCAGCAGCTCCGACGGGACAGATCCACCCCTCCACTTT	CASSSDGTDPPLHF
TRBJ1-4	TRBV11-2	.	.	TGTGCCAGCAGCTTAAGGACGAGGGATGAAAAACTGTTTTTT	CASSLRTRDEKLFF
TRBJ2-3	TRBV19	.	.	TGTGCCAGTAGTTGGTTAGCGGCCCCCACAGATACGCAGTATTTT	CASSWLAAPTDTQYF
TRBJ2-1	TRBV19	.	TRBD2	TGTGCCAGTAGTGCCCGGACTAGCGGGGGGGTTGAGCAGTTCTTC	CASSARTSGGVEQFF
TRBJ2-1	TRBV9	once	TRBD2	TGTGCCAGCAGCGTTTCTAGCGGGGGGGGTGGATTACAGCAGTTCTTC	CASSVSSGGGGLQQFF
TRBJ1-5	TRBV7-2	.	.	TGTGCCAGCAGCCCCCCCGGGTCCCGGGATGGGCCCCAGCATTTT	CASSPPGSRDGPQHF
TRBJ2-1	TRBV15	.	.	TGTGCCACCAGCTTACTAGGGAATGAGCAGTTCTTC	CATSLLGNEQFF
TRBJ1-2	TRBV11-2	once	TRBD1	TGTGCCAGCAGCTTTACTCCGACAGGGGCGAACTATGGCTACACCTTC	CASSFTPTGANYGYTF
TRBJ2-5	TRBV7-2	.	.	TGTGCCAGCAGCTTTATCGCAGGCGGGGAGACCCAGTACTTC	CASSFIAGGETQYF
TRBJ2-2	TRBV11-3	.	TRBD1	TGTGCCAGCAGCTTGGGGACAGGGGCTACCGGGGAGCTGTTTTTT	CASSLGTGATGELFF
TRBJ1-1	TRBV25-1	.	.	TGTGCCAGCAGTGAAACGGCGGGGGCGGGTTTCTACACTGAAGCTTTCTTT	CASSETAGAGFYTEAFF
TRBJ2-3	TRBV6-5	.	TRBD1	TGTGCCAGCAGCCGGGACAGGGTTGCAGATACGCAGTATTTT	CASSRDRVADTQYF
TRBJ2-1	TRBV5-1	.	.	TGCGCCAGCAGTTATCCCCAGGGGAATGAGCAGTTCTTC	CASSYPQGNEQFF
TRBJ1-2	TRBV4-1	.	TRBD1	TGCGCCAGCAGCAGTACTCCGGGACAGGGGGTGTGGGGCTACACCTTC	CASSSTPGQGVWGYTF
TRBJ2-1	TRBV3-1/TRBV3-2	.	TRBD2	TGTGCCAGCAGCCAAGTAAGACACGCTAGCGGGGGGGCCTACAATGAGCAGTTCTTC	CASSQVRHASGGAYNEQFF
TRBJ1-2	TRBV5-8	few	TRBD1	TGTGCCAGCAGCCTCAAGGGACAGGGGACCTTCTTCGGTGGCTACACCTTC	CASSLKGQGTFFGGYTF
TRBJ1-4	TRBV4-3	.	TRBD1	TGCGCCAGCAGCCAAGATCGTGCCGGGACAGGGGTGAATGAAAAACTGTTTTTT	CASSQDRAGTGVNEKLFF
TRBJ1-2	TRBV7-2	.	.	TGTGCCAGCAGCCAGGGAGGGGGGCTCGACTATGGCTACACCTTC	CASSQGGGLDYGYTF
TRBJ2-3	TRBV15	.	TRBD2	TGTGCCACCAGCATTAGCGGGGTCACAGATACGCAGTATTTT	CATSISGVTDTQYF
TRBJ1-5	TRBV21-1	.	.	TGTGCCAGCCACAAAACAGGGGAGCGTTATCAGCCCCAGCATTTT	CASHKTGERYQPQHF
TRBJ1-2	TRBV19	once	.	TGTGCCAGTAGTATCTTGGGAGACGGCTATGGCTACACCTTC	CASSILGDGYGYTF
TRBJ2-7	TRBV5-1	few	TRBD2	TGCGCCAGCAGCTTGGCGGCAGGGAGGGACGAGCAGTACTTC	CASSLAAGRDEQYF
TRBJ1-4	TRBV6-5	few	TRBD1	TGTGCCAGCAGTTCTGCAGGGGGCGAGGTTGTGTGGAAACTGTTTTTT	CASSSAGGEVVWKLFF
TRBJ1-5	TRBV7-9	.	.	TGTGCCAGCAGCCAGACGGGGAATAGCAATCAGCCCCAGCATTTT	CASSQTGNSNQPQHF
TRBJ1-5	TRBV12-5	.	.	TGTGCTAGTGGTGGTTCAGGGCTAGGTCAGCCCCAGCATTTT	CASGGSGLGQPQHF
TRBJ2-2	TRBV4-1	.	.	TGCGCCAGCAGACCGGAGTCGTCCGGGGAGCTGTTTTTT	CASRPESSGELFF